This entry lists 2 T cell receptor beta chains sequenced from one sample in a study of vaccination effects on CD4 cells after COVID-19. Antigen specificity for these receptors is unknown. Profiling relied on immunoSEQ multiplex PCR, and the TCRdb table lists in-frame clones only, not all of them. The sample contains some 68,000 clones, roughly 76% of which appear only once. Under the ViraFEST assay, PBMC were stimulated with viral peptide pools so that antigen-specific CD4+ T cells expanded. Sequencing was performed afterwards. Subsequent to 10 days of culture, CD4+ T cells were isolated. People in the vaccine group had not been infected with SARS-CoV-2 before, and their nucleocapsid antibodies were negative. Sequencing used CD4+ T cells from PBMCs cultured with HCoV-OC43 spike peptides, obtained before COVID-19 vaccination. Subset reported: HCoV-OC43 spike overlapping peptide pool stimulation. The receptor source for this set is a human donor who received a COVID-19 vaccine.

The chain employs TRBV3-1 (or the pseudogene TRBV3-2) and TRBJ2-1; D is undetermined. V was trimmed by 2 bases and J by 5 bases, leaving 7 bases between them. The CDR3 consists of 13 residues. The germline CDR1 and CDR2 sequences are LGHDT and YNNKEL (reference sequence). For the CDR3, the DNA is TGTGCCAGCAGCCAATTAAAGAACAATGAGCAGTTCTTC. As protein: CASSQLKNNEQFF.

This clone showed up just a few times. The chain carries TRBV7-8 and TRBJ1-2; D remains ambiguous. The CDR3 covers 13 residues. In germline, CDR1 is SGHVS, CDR2 FQNEAQ. Trimming cost V 4 bases and J 6 bases, with 12 bases left between them. The chain's CDR3 is CASSWGGSDGYTF. CDR3 nucleotides: TGTGCCAGCAGCTGGGGAGGTAGCGATGGCTACACCTTC. Drawing the rest from reference TRBV7-8 and TRBJ1-2, the complete variable domain is GAGVSQSPRYKVAKRGQDVALRCDPISGHVSLFWYQQALGQGPEFLTYFQNEAQLDKSGLPSDRFFAERPEGSVSTLKIQRTQQEDSAVYLCASSWGGSDGYTFGSGTRLTVV.